The entry that follows covers one T cell receptor (beta chain) sequence. Its antigen is not identified. The table came from immunoSEQ multiplex PCR; TCRdb's copy has only in-frame clones and leaves some out. The sample lists about 100,000 clones, roughly 87% occurring once. The sample is drawn from a study of graft-versus-host responses after intestinal transplantation. Study-wide context: Recipients underwent multivisceral, liver-intestinal, or isolated intestinal transplants. Tacrolimus and steroids were given for 2 to 3 years to all recipients after anti-thymocyte globulin induction. Study conclusions and caveats: Early declines in HvG clones that occurred post-transplant were associated with peak circulating GvH clone levels. There were GvH clones found in recipient marrow, and some of them appeared first in ileum or blood.

V lost 2 bases and J lost 12; bases outside the gene matches: 8. Germline lookup yields CDR1 GTSNPN and CDR2 SVGIG (reference sequence). The CDR3 totals 14 residues. The TCR comes from a human donor who was the organ donor for an intestinal transplant. Sequences were derived from unstimulated CD4+ T cells sorted from spleen or lymph node cells, sampled before transplant. V is TRBV30 and J is TRBJ1-6, with 9 bases fitting TRBD1. The CDR3 sequence: CAWSRDRAKGPLHF. In nucleotides, the CDR3 is TGTGCCTGGAGTCGGGACAGGGCTAAAGGACCCCTCCACTTT.